The rows below give T cell receptor beta chains drawn from one sample of a study of CD8 T cells in ankylosing spondylitis. TCRdb reprocessed the 5' RACE reads via MiXCR and lists one record per CDR3 protein. The table includes about 96,000 distinct CDR3 sequences, roughly 9.6% detected once. The sequenced material came from blood, either unsorted or a sorted T cell fraction (not recorded which). The source of these receptors is a male donor with ankylosing spondylitis or in good health (not recorded which). The CDR3 runs from the conserved cysteine through the conserved F or W. Each record gives: clone size, V gene, CDR3 length, J gene, D gene, CDR3 DNA, CDR3 protein. The D gene is left open where the match is weak. Clone size appears in some rows only: once, few, many, or a class for an expanded clone.

clone_size: many
v_call: TRBV3-1
cdr3_length: 12
j_call: TRBJ2-3
d_call: NA
cdr3_nt: TGTGCCAGCAGCCTGGGGACAATTCATCAGTATTTT
cdr3_aa: CASSLGTIHQYF

clone_size: many
v_call: TRBV27
cdr3_length: 16
j_call: TRBJ2-2
d_call: TRBD2
cdr3_nt: TGTGCCAGCAGTTACTTTAGCGGGGGGGAGACCGGGGAGCTGTTTTTT
cdr3_aa: CASSYFSGGETGELFF

clone_size: many
v_call: TRBV9
cdr3_length: 16
j_call: TRBJ2-3
d_call: NA
cdr3_nt: TGTGCCAGCAGCGTAGCTGACCTTTTTGTGACAGATACGCAGTATTTT
cdr3_aa: CASSVADLFVTDTQYF

clone_size: NA
v_call: TRBV7-9
cdr3_length: 13
j_call: TRBJ1-1
d_call: NA
cdr3_nt: TGTGCCAGCAGCCGATCGGGACGGGGGTCCGCTTTCTTT
cdr3_aa: CASSRSGRGSAFF

clone_size: many
v_call: TRBV24-1
cdr3_length: 13
j_call: TRBJ2-5
d_call: NA
cdr3_nt: TGTGCCACCAGTGATCTGAGCCCAGAGACCCAGTACTTC
cdr3_aa: CATSDLSPETQYF

clone_size: NA
v_call: TRBV7-2
cdr3_length: 14
j_call: TRBJ2-3
d_call: TRBD2
cdr3_nt: TGTGCCAGCAGCCAAGCGGGGAGGTCAGATACGCAGTATTTT
cdr3_aa: CASSQAGRSDTQYF

clone_size: NA
v_call: TRBV7-2
cdr3_length: 15
j_call: TRBJ1-6
d_call: TRBD1
cdr3_nt: TGTGCCAGCAGCTTAGGACGACAGGGAAATTCACCCCTCCACTTT
cdr3_aa: CASSLGRQGNSPLHF

clone_size: many
v_call: TRBV6-1
cdr3_length: 13
j_call: TRBJ2-3
d_call: NA
cdr3_nt: TGTGCCAGCGGCCGGGGGCCTGGGGATACGCAGTATTTT
cdr3_aa: CASGRGPGDTQYF

clone_size: many
v_call: TRBV20-1
cdr3_length: 12
j_call: TRBJ1-1
d_call: NA
cdr3_nt: TGCAGTGCTACCACACCGAACACTGAAGCTTTCTTT
cdr3_aa: CSATTPNTEAFF

clone_size: many
v_call: TRBV14
cdr3_length: 16
j_call: TRBJ2-1
d_call: TRBD2
cdr3_nt: TGTGCCAGCAGCCAAGATGCGGGACTAGCAGACAATGAGCAGTTCTTC
cdr3_aa: CASSQDAGLADNEQFF

clone_size: many
v_call: TRBV7-9
cdr3_length: 11
j_call: TRBJ1-1
d_call: NA
cdr3_nt: TGTGCCAGCAGCTCGATGGACGGAACTTTCTTT
cdr3_aa: CASSSMDGTFF

clone_size: many
v_call: TRBV7-3
cdr3_length: 15
j_call: TRBJ2-2
d_call: TRBD2
cdr3_nt: TGTGCCAGCAGCTTATACGGGGGGTTCACCGGGGAGCTGTTTTTT
cdr3_aa: CASSLYGGFTGELFF

clone_size: many
v_call: TRBV5-1
cdr3_length: 14
j_call: TRBJ2-4
d_call: TRBD1
cdr3_nt: TGCGCCAGCAGCTTGCAGGACAGGCAAGAGATTCAGTACTTC
cdr3_aa: CASSLQDRQEIQYF

clone_size: many
v_call: TRBV2
cdr3_length: 15
j_call: TRBJ1-1
d_call: TRBD1
cdr3_nt: TGTGCCAGCAGTTGGGACAGCGGGAAGAGCACTGAAGCTTTCTTT
cdr3_aa: CASSWDSGKSTEAFF

clone_size: many
v_call: TRBV12-3/TRBV12-4
cdr3_length: 14
j_call: TRBJ2-3
d_call: TRBD2
cdr3_nt: TGTGCCAGCAGCTCCGGGACTGCGGCGGGAGCGCAGTATTTT
cdr3_aa: CASSSGTAAGAQYF

clone_size: many
v_call: TRBV18
cdr3_length: 15
j_call: TRBJ2-5
d_call: TRBD2
cdr3_nt: TGTGCCAGCTCTCGAGGACTAGCAGGCCGGGAGACCCAGTACTTC
cdr3_aa: CASSRGLAGRETQYF

clone_size: many
v_call: TRBV20-1
cdr3_length: 12
j_call: TRBJ2-5
d_call: NA
cdr3_nt: TGCAGTGGTGGAGCGCACCAAGAGACCCAGTACTTC
cdr3_aa: CSGGAHQETQYF

clone_size: NA
v_call: TRBV28
cdr3_length: 14
j_call: TRBJ2-5
d_call: TRBD2
cdr3_nt: TGTGCCGCTCGGGAGGCGGGGTTGGAAGAGACCCAGTACTTC
cdr3_aa: CAAREAGLEETQYF

clone_size: few
v_call: TRBV12-3/TRBV12-4
cdr3_length: 19
j_call: TRBJ2-3
d_call: TRBD2
cdr3_nt: TGTGCCAGCTGTGATCCCCAGCGGGGGCCATCCTTGGGCACAGATACGCAGTATTTT
cdr3_aa: CASCDPQRGPSLGTDTQYF

clone_size: many
v_call: TRBV5-1
cdr3_length: 16
j_call: TRBJ2-7
d_call: TRBD1
cdr3_nt: TGCGCCAGCAGCTTGACGGGACAGGGGAGAACCTACGAGCAGTACTTC
cdr3_aa: CASSLTGQGRTYEQYF

clone_size: NA
v_call: TRBV5-1
cdr3_length: 17
j_call: TRBJ1-1
d_call: NA
cdr3_nt: TGCGCCAGCAGCCCCGCACAGGCCCTTCGGCGAGAAACTGAAGCTTTCTTT
cdr3_aa: CASSPAQALRRETEAFF

clone_size: many
v_call: TRBV5-1
cdr3_length: 16
j_call: TRBJ1-1
d_call: NA
cdr3_nt: TGCGCCAGCAGCCAAGGACAAATGGTCCTGAACACTGAAGCTTTCTTT
cdr3_aa: CASSQGQMVLNTEAFF

clone_size: many
v_call: TRBV12-3/TRBV12-4
cdr3_length: 12
j_call: TRBJ1-4
d_call: TRBD1
cdr3_nt: TGTGCCAGCAGCCTACCCGGGACAGAACTGTTTTTT
cdr3_aa: CASSLPGTELFF

clone_size: many
v_call: TRBV10-3
cdr3_length: 15
j_call: TRBJ2-1
d_call: TRBD2
cdr3_nt: TGTGCCATCACTGGGGCAGCGGGGGGTGAAGATGAGCAGTTCTTC
cdr3_aa: CAITGAAGGEDEQFF

clone_size: few
v_call: TRBV12-3/TRBV12-4
cdr3_length: 12
j_call: TRBJ2-5
d_call: TRBD2
cdr3_nt: TGTGCCAGCAGTAGCGGGGGCGAGACCCAGTACTTC
cdr3_aa: CASSSGGETQYF

clone_size: few
v_call: TRBV3-1
cdr3_length: 16
j_call: TRBJ2-6
d_call: NA
cdr3_nt: TGTGCCAGCAGCCAAGGTAGGGGGACTGGGGCCAACGTCCTGACTTTC
cdr3_aa: CASSQGRGTGANVLTF

clone_size: many
v_call: TRBV28
cdr3_length: 13
j_call: TRBJ1-1
d_call: NA
cdr3_nt: TGTGCCAGCAGTTTAAGATCTTCGGGACAAGCTTTCTTT
cdr3_aa: CASSLRSSGQAFF

clone_size: many
v_call: TRBV7-3
cdr3_length: 14
j_call: TRBJ2-1
d_call: NA
cdr3_nt: TGTGCCAGCAGCCCAGGGACTCCCTACAATGAGCAGTTCTTC
cdr3_aa: CASSPGTPYNEQFF

clone_size: many
v_call: TRBV11-3
cdr3_length: 15
j_call: TRBJ2-5
d_call: TRBD2
cdr3_nt: TGTGCCAGCAGCTTAGGGGGCGGGGGGGCCCAGACCCAGTACTTC
cdr3_aa: CASSLGGGGAQTQYF

clone_size: many
v_call: TRBV5-1
cdr3_length: 14
j_call: TRBJ2-1
d_call: NA
cdr3_nt: TGCGCCAGCAGAGACGGAAGCTCCTACAATGAGCAGTTCTTC
cdr3_aa: CASRDGSSYNEQFF

clone_size: NA
v_call: TRBV23-1
cdr3_length: 14
j_call: TRBJ2-5
d_call: TRBD1
cdr3_nt: TGCGCCAGCAGATGGGACAGGGGACAAGAGACCCAGTACTTC
cdr3_aa: CASRWDRGQETQYF

clone_size: many
v_call: TRBV12-3/TRBV12-4
cdr3_length: 14
j_call: TRBJ1-1
d_call: NA
cdr3_nt: TGTGCCAGCAGTTTTTGGGGAGTTAACACTGAAGCTTTCTTT
cdr3_aa: CASSFWGVNTEAFF

clone_size: NA
v_call: TRBV6-2/TRBV6-3
cdr3_length: 16
j_call: TRBJ2-5
d_call: TRBD2
cdr3_nt: TGTGCCAGCAGTTGGGGAGCGGGGGCAACCCAAGAGACCCAGTACTTC
cdr3_aa: CASSWGAGATQETQYF

clone_size: NA
v_call: TRBV21-1
cdr3_length: 14
j_call: TRBJ2-7
d_call: NA
cdr3_nt: TGTGCCAGCAGCCTGAGGCGCAGGGTGCACGAGCAGTACTTC
cdr3_aa: CASSLRRRVHEQYF

clone_size: many
v_call: TRBV12-3/TRBV12-4
cdr3_length: 12
j_call: TRBJ2-7
d_call: NA
cdr3_nt: TGTGCCAGCAGTTTTGGTGGGATCCGGCAGTACTTC
cdr3_aa: CASSFGGIRQYF

clone_size: many
v_call: TRBV28
cdr3_length: 15
j_call: TRBJ2-2
d_call: TRBD1
cdr3_nt: TGTGCCAGCAGTTTCTCCAGGGGGTTCGCCGGGGAGCTGTTTTTT
cdr3_aa: CASSFSRGFAGELFF

clone_size: NA
v_call: TRBV7-9
cdr3_length: 15
j_call: TRBJ2-1
d_call: TRBD1
cdr3_nt: TGTGCCAGCAGCGTCGGGACAGGGATTTCCAATGAGCAGTTCTTC
cdr3_aa: CASSVGTGISNEQFF

clone_size: few
v_call: TRBV7-8
cdr3_length: 15
j_call: TRBJ2-4
d_call: TRBD1
cdr3_nt: TGTGCCAGCAGCCTCCGACAGGGGGAGGAAAACATTCAGTACTTC
cdr3_aa: CASSLRQGEENIQYF

clone_size: many
v_call: TRBV12-3/TRBV12-4
cdr3_length: 17
j_call: TRBJ2-1
d_call: TRBD2
cdr3_nt: TGTGCCAGCAGTTTACATACGGCGGGGGGGCTGTACAATGAGCAGTTCTTC
cdr3_aa: CASSLHTAGGLYNEQFF

clone_size: many
v_call: TRBV7-2
cdr3_length: 14
j_call: TRBJ2-1
d_call: NA
cdr3_nt: TGTGCCAGCAGCTTACGCGCGCAGGGCCATGAGCAGTTCTTC
cdr3_aa: CASSLRAQGHEQFF

clone_size: many
v_call: TRBV29-1
cdr3_length: 16
j_call: TRBJ1-2
d_call: TRBD1
cdr3_nt: TGCAGCGTTGGAGAAGGACCCGGACAGGGAGCTTATGGCTACACCTTC
cdr3_aa: CSVGEGPGQGAYGYTF

clone_size: NA
v_call: TRBV6-2/TRBV6-3
cdr3_length: 22
j_call: TRBJ1-4
d_call: NA
cdr3_nt: TGTGCCAGCAGTCCCAGGACCAGTCCGACCCAAATTAAGATCCTCCCTAATGAAAAACTGTTTTTT
cdr3_aa: CASSPRTSPTQIKILPNEKLFF

clone_size: few
v_call: TRBV12-3/TRBV12-4
cdr3_length: 15
j_call: TRBJ2-5
d_call: NA
cdr3_nt: TGTGCCAGCAGATCTTCGGGGCAGGGTAGAAAGACCCAGTACTTC
cdr3_aa: CASRSSGQGRKTQYF

clone_size: NA
v_call: TRBV7-9
cdr3_length: 13
j_call: TRBJ2-7
d_call: NA
cdr3_nt: TGTGCCAGCAGCTTAGGGTCGTCGGTCGAGCAGTACTTC
cdr3_aa: CASSLGSSVEQYF

clone_size: many
v_call: TRBV5-6
cdr3_length: 19
j_call: TRBJ2-3
d_call: TRBD2
cdr3_nt: TGTGCCAGCAGCTTAGACGGGACTAGCGGGGGCCTCCGCACAGATACGCAGTATTTT
cdr3_aa: CASSLDGTSGGLRTDTQYF